The 15 T cell receptor beta chains presented below share a single source sample, sequenced in a study of graft-versus-host responses after intestinal transplantation. The antigens these receptors bind are not known. Sequencing used immunoSEQ multiplex PCR; TCRdb keeps in-frame clones, though not all of them. Of 25,000 to 35,000 clones listed, around 83% are singletons. This specimen was unstimulated CD8+ T cells sorted from spleen or lymph node cells, taken before intestinal transplant. These receptors all come from a human donor who received an intestinal transplant.

The chain carries TRBV7-9 and TRBJ2-3, with D hard to call. The germline CDR1 and CDR2 sequences are SEHNR and FQNEAQ (reference sequence). Trimming cost V 3 bases and J 5 bases, with 6 bases left between them. CDR3 length: 12 residues. Here the CDR3 reads CASSFAVDTQYF. CDR3 in DNA: TGTGCCAGCAGCTTTGCGGTAGATACGCAGTATTTT.

V and J are TRBV28 and TRBJ1-6; tentative D call: TRBD1 (6 bases). Trimming stripped 2 bases from V and 9 bases from J, with 11 bases between. CDR1 is MDHEN and CDR2 is SYDVKM in the germline V gene. The CDR3 has 14 residues. CDR3 residues: CASSLRQGSSPLHF. CDR3 sequence (DNA): TGTGCCAGCAGTTTAAGGCAGGGGAGTTCACCCCTCCACTTT.

This chain links TRBV5-1 with TRBJ2-3, with 9 bases fitting TRBD2. The CDR3 totals 14 residues. V gave up 3 bases and J gave up 1 base; unmatched junction bases: 0. The germline V gene encodes CDR1 SGHRS and CDR2 YFSETQ. In DNA, the CDR3 is TGCGCCAGCAGCTGGACTAGCGGCACAGATACGCAGTATTTT. This gives the protein CASSWTSGTDTQYF.

The rearrangement uses TRBV7-3 and TRBJ2-1, with 7 bases aligning to TRBD1. The V segment lost 1 base and the J segment 7 bases; nucleotides outside the gene matches: 4. The CDR3 length is 14 residues. CDR1 SGHTA and CDR2 FQGTGA come from the germline V gene. DNA of the CDR3: TGTGCCAGCAGCTTAATGGCAGGGGGAAATGAGCAGTTCTTC. This sequence encodes CASSLMAGGNEQFF.

This clone was detected once. This rearrangement joins TRBV15 to TRBJ2-3; TRBD2 agrees at 7 bases. Looked up from germline, CDR1 is LNHNV and CDR2 is YYDKDF (reference sequence). V lost 5 bases and J lost 4; bases outside the gene matches: 9. The CDR3 is 15 amino acids. The CDR3 region is CATSHPAGVSDTQYF. For the CDR3, the DNA is TGTGCCACCAGCCACCCGGCGGGAGTATCAGATACGCAGTATTTT. Filled out from reference TRBV15 and TRBJ2-3, the complete variable domain reads DAMVIQNPRYQVTQFGKPVTLSCSQTLNHNVMYWYQQKSSQAPKLLFHYYDKDFNNEADTPDNFQSRRPNTSFCFLDIRSPGLGDTAMYLCATSHPAGVSDTQYFGPGTRLTVL.

J is TRBJ2-1 and V is TRBV7-3; 7 positions match TRBD2. V lost 5 bases and J lost 2; bases outside the gene matches: 12. The CDR3 loop spans 17 amino acids. The V gene's germline CDR1 is SGHTA and CDR2 FQGTGA. Here the CDR3 DNA reads TGTGCCAGCAGCCCCGACCGAACTAGCGCGACCTACAATGAGCAGTTCTTC. Translation gives CASSPDRTSATYNEQFF.

The rearrangement uses TRBV5-3 and TRBJ1-2, with a weak D call TRBD1 (5 bases). TRBV5-3 is given ORF status, its function remaining uncertain. Trimming left V 0 bases short and J 4 bases short, with 13 bases between. The CDR3 covers 15 residues. CDR3: CARSLEEGLIYGYTF. CDR3 coding DNA: TGTGCCAGAAGCTTGGAAGAGGGACTCATCTATGGCTACACCTTC.

The chain combines TRBV28 with TRBJ2-1, with 8 bases fitting TRBD2. Germline V gene lookup returns CDR1 MDHEN and CDR2 SYDVKM. With V trimmed by 3 bases and J by 6 bases, 7 bases remained unmatched. The CDR3 sequence is 15 residues long. In DNA, the CDR3 is TGTGCCAGCAGTTTTAGAGCGGGAGCGGGCAATGAGCAGTTCTTC. It codes for CASSFRAGAGNEQFF.

CDR3 bases: TGCGCCAGCAGCTTGACAGGGTACCACGAGCAGTACTTC. Residues: CASSLTGYHEQYF. The rearrangement joins TRBV5-1 to TRBJ2-7; D perhaps matches TRBD1 (6 bases). Trimming removed 1 base from V and 5 bases from J, with 10 bases in between. CDR3 size: 13 residues. Germline V CDR1 and CDR2: SGHRS, YFSETQ.

The chain uses TRBV7-8 and TRBJ2-3; 7 nucleotides line up with TRBD2. Germline values: CDR1 SGHVS, CDR2 FQNEAQ. V trimming: 5 bases; J trimming: 2 bases; junction bases outside the gene matches: 19. The CDR3 is 19 residues long. In DNA, the CDR3 is TGTGCCAGCAGCCTAAAATCGGGGGGTAGGGGATGGGACACAGATACGCAGTATTTT. Its protein product is CASSLKSGGRGWDTDTQYF.

The V call is TRBV9, the J call TRBJ2-7; TRBD2 might be the D (7 bases). CDR3 size: 14 residues. CDR1 SGDLS and CDR2 YYNGEE come from the germline V gene. Trimming removed 4 bases from V and 0 bases from J, with 11 bases in between. CDR3 sequence reads: CASSPRGASYEQYF. The CDR3 coding sequence is TGTGCCAGCAGCCCACGGGGGGCCTCCTACGAGCAGTACTTC. Looking up the rest from reference TRBV9 and TRBJ2-7 gives the full variable domain: DSGVTQTPKHLITATGQRVTLRCSPRSGDLSVYWYQQSLDQGLQFLIQYYNGEERAKGNILERFSAQQFPDLHSELNLSSLELGDSALYFCASSPRGASYEQYFGPGTRLTVT.

The gene calls are TRBV6-1 and TRBJ2-3; tentative D call: TRBD1 (6 bases). Germline values: CDR1 MNHNS, CDR2 SASEGT. V lost 2 bases to trimming and J lost 4 bases, with 16 bases between them. The CDR3 contains 16 residues. The CDR3: CASSEYAGEGPDTQYF. CDR3 DNA sequence: TGTGCCAGCAGTGAATATGCAGGGGAAGGCCCAGATACGCAGTATTTT.

This chain uses TRBV10-2 with TRBJ2-3, with 10 nucleotides matching TRBD2. This CDR3 has 14 residues. The V gene end was trimmed by 6 bases and the J gene end by 2 bases; junction bases not matched to a gene: 2. Germline loops: CDR1 WSHSY, CDR2 SAAADI. The CDR3: CASSGTSVTDTQYF. The CDR3 DNA is TGCGCCAGCAGCGGGACTAGCGTCACAGATACGCAGTATTTT.

The rearrangement joins TRBV7-9 to TRBJ2-3, with D possibly being TRBD2 (6 bases). The germline V gene has CDR1 SEHNR and CDR2 FQNEAQ (reference sequence). V was cut by 2 bases and J by 3 bases, with 15 bases left in between. The CDR3 length is 16 residues. CDR3 in amino acids: CASSLRVAGGTDTQYF. The CDR3 region has the DNA TGTGCCAGCAGCTTAAGGGTAGCAGGAGGGACAGATACGCAGTATTTT. Full variable domain (outside the CDR3, taken from reference TRBV7-9 and TRBJ2-3): DTGVSQNPRHKITKRGQNVTFRCDPISEHNRLYWYRQTLGQGPEFLTYFQNEAQLEKSRLLSDRFSAERPKGSFSTLEIQRTEQGDSAMYLCASSLRVAGGTDTQYFGPGTRLTVL.

This clone came up once. CDR3 coding DNA: TGTGCCAGCAGCCCACTGACAGGGAATCAGCCCCAGCATTTT. Translating gives CASSPLTGNQPQHF. V and J are TRBV7-2 and TRBJ1-5, with TRBD1 matching 7 bases. CDR1 SGHTA and CDR2 FQGNSA come from the germline V gene. CDR3 length equals 14 residues. V gave up 5 bases and J gave up 4 bases; unmatched junction bases: 5.